This TCR beta chain was sequenced in a study of blood T cells in healthy people across ages. For the study at large: About one barcoded beta molecule per two T cells was captured by template switching.

The use of a sample-barcoded 5' primer and a J-beta primer mix characterized a second PCR of about 7 to 12 cycles. Paired-end reads containing CDR3 totaled no fewer than 2.5 million for each sample. Via MiXCR, TCRdb re-called the 5' RACE reads, giving one row per CDR3 protein. The sample carries roughly 700,000 distinct CDR3 sequences, roughly 49% recorded once. General observations from the study: Any changes in expanded clonotypes were possibly confounded, as donor CMV status remained unknown.

As concerns this clonotype: Its target is not known.

CDR3 length: 16 amino acids. Germline V CDR1 and CDR2: DFQATT, SNEGSKA (reference sequence). V lost 3 bases and J lost 0; bases outside the gene matches: 9. Sequencing was done on a sample of blood. The sequence derives from a woman in her sixties in good health. The genes are TRBV20-1 and TRBJ2-7; 9 nucleotides agree with TRBD2. CDR3 coding DNA: TGCAGTGCTAGCTTTCCTAGCGGGGATTTCTCCTACGAGCAGTACTTC. Translation: CSASFPSGDFSYEQYF.